The rows below give T cell receptor beta chains drawn from one sample of a study of Graves' ophthalmopathy and Graves' hyperthyroidism. One entry per CDR3 protein results from TCRdb running MiXCR on the multiplex PCR reads. The table records about 390,000 distinct CDR3 sequences, 15% to 20% of them present only once. Sequencing was performed on peripheral blood. These receptors were collected from an adult woman with stable Graves' hyperthyroidism. The CDR3 runs from the conserved cysteine through the conserved F or W. The D gene is left open where the match is weak. Size tells how often a clone was seen (once, few, many) or the class of an expanded clone, and some rows leave it out.

J gene | V gene | D gene | clone size | CDR3 DNA | CDR3 protein
TRBJ1-2 | TRBV20-1 | - | many | TGCAGTGCGAACGGTCATTACGACTATGGCTACACCTTC | CSANGHYDYGYTF
TRBJ1-3 | TRBV28 | TRBD1 | many | TGTGCCAGCAGTTCCAGAACAGGGGCCGTGGATGGAAACACCATATATTTT | CASSSRTGAVDGNTIYF
TRBJ2-5 | TRBV7-2 | TRBD2 | many | TGTGCCAGCAGCTTCTCTGGGGAGGGTAGCGGGATTAAAGAGACCCAGTACTTC | CASSFSGEGSGIKETQYF
TRBJ1-1 | TRBV6-5 | - | many | TGTGCCAGCAGTTATGGGCAGGGAGGCACTGAAGCTTTCTTT | CASSYGQGGTEAFF
TRBJ2-2 | TRBV12-3/TRBV12-4 | - | many | TGTGCCAGCAGTCCACCGGGGTACACCGGGGAGCTGTTTTTT | CASSPPGYTGELFF
TRBJ1-2 | TRBV19 | - | - | TGTGCCAGTACCACCGCCAACTTATGGGTGGGTGGCTACACCTTC | CASTTANLWVGGYTF
TRBJ2-3 | TRBV28 | - | - | TGTGCCAGCACGGAGGAAACAGATACGCAGTATTTT | CASTEETDTQYF
TRBJ2-7 | TRBV20-1 | - | many | TGCAGTGCTAGAGATGCATTAATGGCCTCCTACGAGCAGTACTTC | CSARDALMASYEQYF
TRBJ2-6 | TRBV5-1 | - | many | TGCGCCAGCAGCGGAACCTCTGGGGCCAACGTCCTGACTTTC | CASSGTSGANVLTF
TRBJ1-5 | TRBV20-1 | TRBD1 | many | TGCAGTGCTAGAGAACAGGGGGTCGGTAGTCAGCCCCAGCATTTT | CSAREQGVGSQPQHF
TRBJ2-7 | TRBV12-3/TRBV12-4 | TRBD1 | many | TGTGCCAGCAGTTATCGGGGACAGGGGCGATACGAGCAGTACTTC | CASSYRGQGRYEQYF
TRBJ1-3 | TRBV7-9 | TRBD1 | - | TGTGCCAGCAGGGGGACAGGGGTAGACACCATATATTTT | CASRGTGVDTIYF
TRBJ1-5 | TRBV4-1 | TRBD1 | many | TGCGCCAGCGGAGCGGAGGAGATGGGACAGATAAATCAGCCCCAGCATTTT | CASGAEEMGQINQPQHF
TRBJ1-2 | TRBV2 | - | - | TGTGCCAGCTGCGCCGGTGCAGGGCGCTATGGCTACACCTTC | CASCAGAGRYGYTF
TRBJ2-5 | TRBV12-3/TRBV12-4 | - | - | TGTGCCAGCAGTACCAGGGCCAGAGGGACCCAGTACTTC | CASSTRARGTQYF
TRBJ2-5 | TRBV30 | TRBD2 | few | TGTGCCTGGAGTCGGCCCCAGCTAGCGGGAGCCCGGGAGGCCCAGTACTTC | CAWSRPQLAGAREAQYF
TRBJ2-7 | TRBV20-1 | - | many | TGCAGTGCTAGAGATAGCCAGTCCCCCTACGAGCAGTACTTC | CSARDSQSPYEQYF